This T cell receptor (beta chain) derives from a study of identical twins. Study-level results: Models underestimated how often monozygotic twins shared out-of-frame TCR alpha.

This clonotype was counted only a few times. The antigen is not known. Healthy Caucasians, and only they, were the donors. The CDR3 length is 18 residues. Germline V gene sequence: CDR1 SGDLS, CDR2 YYNGEE. Trimming took 3 bases from V and 2 from J; bases not matched to a gene: 13. Via MiXCR, TCRdb re-called the 5' RACE reads, giving one row per CDR3 protein. Of some 500,000 distinct CDR3 sequences detected, approximately 14% appear once; the ten largest clones hold over 0.5%. These data were also reused for a study on yellow fever vaccine responses in identical twins.

This clonotype was sampled from a woman younger than 35 in good health. The sequenced sample was CD4+ T cells sorted from blood. J is TRBJ2-3 and V is TRBV9; 9 bases agree with TRBD2. CDR3 sequence: CASSAAGAGGFFTDTQYF. CDR3 bases: TGTGCCAGCAGCGCCGCGGGAGCGGGGGGATTCTTCACAGATACGCAGTATTTT.